This T cell receptor beta chain was recorded in a study of cytomegalovirus exposure and HLA in healthy donors. Study-level findings and limits: Among TCR beta chains of equal frequency, HLA-associated ones were more clonally expanded in a later analysis.

In the PCR, 60 Vbeta and 13 Jbeta primers were used. Here immunoSEQ multiplex PCR was the method, and the copy in TCRdb shows in-frame clones only, minus some. Here the sample spans more than 200,000 clones, about 83% being singletons. Notes on this clone: The antigen remains undetermined.

Germline V lookup: CDR1 MDHEN, CDR2 SYDVKM. J lost 8 bases, V lost 8 bases, and 11 bases had no gene match. The CDR3 consists of 15 residues. The origin of this receptor is a girl aged 10-17 years in good health and CMV-seronegative. Sequenced material: PBMCs. The rearrangement joins TRBV28 to TRBJ2-1; TRBD2 matches at 11 bases. CDR3 coding DNA: TGTGCCAGCGCCCAGGGACTAGCGGTTAAGGATGAGCAGTTCTTC. Amino acids: CASAQGLAVKDEQFF.